The T cell receptor beta chain under discussion was sequenced for a study of cytomegalovirus exposure and HLA in healthy donors. Germline V CDR1 and CDR2: SNHLY, FYNNEI. The ends were cut back, 5 bases at V and 4 bases at J, with 14 bases in the middle. This CDR3 has 14 amino acids. This PCR relied on a set of 60 Vbeta primers and 13 Jbeta primers. TCRdb's table, derived via immunoSEQ multiplex PCR, lists solely in-frame clones and lacks some. The table has approximately 100,000 clones, around 79% seen once. Sequencing input: PBMCs. The TCR comes from a man in his sixties in good health and CMV-seronegative. This chain links TRBV2 with TRBJ1-1, with TRBD1 as a possible D gene (6 bases). As DNA, the CDR3 is TGTGCCAGCAGTCGTACAGGGTCCATCACTGAAGCTTTCTTT. As protein: CASSRTGSITEAFF.